The 32 T cell receptor beta chains below were found in one sample sequenced in a study of blood T cell repertoires in COVID-19. Profiled with immunoSEQ multiplex PCR; TCRdb holds only in-frame clones, not every one. This table holds more than 200,000 clones, around nine tenths found once. The sample was peripheral blood. These receptors all come from a man aged 25-45 years with active or convalescent COVID-19.

The chain couples TRBV5-1 to TRBJ1-6; 8 bases are shared with TRBD1. Germline-derived CDR1 and CDR2 are SGHRS and YFSETQ. V dropped 4 bases and J dropped 6; count of bases not matched to a gene: 3. This CDR3 region has 14 residues. The chain's CDR3 is CASSPGQGNSPLHF. CDR3 in DNA: TGCGCCAGCAGCCCCGGACAGGGTAATTCACCCCTCCACTTT. The full variable domain, with the rest looked up from reference TRBV5-1 and TRBJ1-6, is KAGVTQTPRYLIKTRGQQVTLSCSPISGHRSVSWYQQTPGQGLQFLFEYFSETQRNKGNFPGRFSGRQFSNSRSEMNVSTLELGDSALYLCASSPGQGNSPLHFGNGTRLTVT.

Notes on this clone: A clone one base away is much larger, so this may be a read error. The chain has TRBV11-2 and TRBJ2-7, with D perhaps TRBD2 (6 bases). The length of the CDR3 is 12 residues. CDR1 SGHAT and CDR2 FQNNGV come from the germline V gene. Trimming took 3 bases from V and 3 from J, leaving 6 bases between them. In DNA form, the CDR3 reads TGTGCCAGCAGCTTCGGGGGCTACGAGCAGTACTTC. Translation gives CASSFGGYEQYF. Using reference TRBV11-2 and TRBJ2-7 for the parts outside the CDR3, the full variable domain is EAGVAQSPRYKIIEKRQSVAFWCNPISGHATLYWYQQILGQGPKLLIQFQNNGVVDDSQLPKDRFSAERLKGVDSTLKIQPAKLEDSAVYLCASSFGGYEQYFGPGTRLTVT.

CDR3 nucleotide sequence: TGCGCCAGCAGCCCGGACGGGACAGGGTACAATGAGCAGTTCTTC. This codes for CASSPDGTGYNEQFF. The chain links TRBV5-1 to TRBJ2-1, with TRBD1 matching over 9 bases. The CDR3 contains 15 residues. The germline V gene has CDR1 SGHRS and CDR2 YFSETQ. With V trimmed by 4 bases and J by 4 bases, 6 bases remained unmatched.

This clone has a handful of counts. The V call is TRBV7-3, the J call TRBJ1-1, with D possibly TRBD1 on 6 matching bases. This CDR3 is 14 amino acids long. Germline CDR1 reads SGHTA; CDR2 reads FQGTGA. V was cut by 4 bases and J by 4 bases, with 13 bases left in between. CDR3 protein: CASSYSGGPTEAFF. In nucleotides, the CDR3 is TGTGCCAGCAGCTATAGCGGGGGCCCCACTGAAGCTTTCTTT.

This chain joins TRBV3-1 (or the pseudogene TRBV3-2) and TRBJ1-1, with D maybe TRBD1 (5 bases). Per the germline V gene, CDR1 is LGHDT and CDR2 is YNNKEL (reference sequence). The CDR3 is 15 residues long. The V end was cut by 2 bases, the J end by 1 base, with 11 bases between. The CDR3 bases are TGTGCCAGCAGCCAATCGGGGGGAGGGAACACTGAAGCTTTCTTT. Translation gives CASSQSGGGNTEAFF.

Turning to this clone: Distinct nucleotide sequences in the sample also encode this CDR3. The chain has TRBV2 and TRBJ1-5, with TRBD1 matching over 7 bases. This CDR3 spans 14 amino acids. The J segment lost 2 bases and the V segment lost 5 bases, leaving 3 bases of the junction unmatched. CDR1 and CDR2 from the germline V gene are SNHLY and FYNNEI. The CDR3 coding sequence is TGTGCCAGCAGTACTGGACAGGGCAATCAGCCCCAGCATTTT. It specifies CASSTGQGNQPQHF.

This sequence joins TRBV10-3 and TRBJ1-5; the match to TRBD1 covers 9 bases. CDR1 ENHRY and CDR2 SYGVKD come from the germline V gene. The V gene end was trimmed by 4 bases and the J gene end by 4 bases; junction bases not matched to a gene: 14. CDR3 size: 18 residues. The CDR3: CAISALDRGLGINQPQHF. DNA of the CDR3: TGTGCCATCAGTGCCCTGGACAGGGGTTTGGGGATAAATCAGCCCCAGCATTTT.

The genes are TRBV19 and TRBJ1-2, with TRBD1 matching 8 bases. The CDR3 has 14 amino acids. Germline V lookup: CDR1 LNHDA, CDR2 SQIVND (reference sequence). J was trimmed by 6 bases and V by 4 bases; bases with no gene match: 7. The CDR3 protein is CASSTTDRVNGYTF. CDR3 bases: TGTGCCAGTAGTACCACGGACAGGGTTAATGGCTACACCTTC.

This chain uses TRBV30 with TRBJ1-5, with a tentative D call TRBD1 (5 bases). CDR3 length: 13 amino acids. Trimming shortened V by 1 base and J by 5 bases, and 9 bases separated the two germline ends. From germline, CDR1 is GTSNPN and CDR2 SVGIG (reference sequence). The CDR3 DNA sequence: TGTGCCTGGAGTGCCAGGGTGGATCAGCCCCAGCATTTT. Its translation: CAWSARVDQPQHF.

V is TRBV2 and J is TRBJ1-5; 8 bases agree with TRBD1. V was pared by 6 bases and J by 5 bases, with 6 bases of the junction left unmatched. Germline V lookup: CDR1 SNHLY, CDR2 FYNNEI. This CDR3 region has 14 residues. The CDR3 sequence is CASSGDRRDQPQHF. The DNA of the CDR3 is TGTGCCAGCAGCGGGGACAGGAGAGATCAGCCCCAGCATTTT. The entire variable domain, with the rest obtained from reference TRBV2 and TRBJ1-5, is as follows: EPEVTQTPSHQVTQMGQEVILRCVPISNHLYFYWYRQILGQKVEFLVSFYNNEISEKSEIFDDQFSVERPDGSNFTLKIRSTKLEDSAMYFCASSGDRRDQPQHFGDGTRLSIL.

The chain employs TRBV6-5 and TRBJ1-5; perhaps TRBD1 as D (5 bases). The CDR3 consists of 14 residues. Between the trimmed V and J ends, which lost 5 bases and 3 bases, there was a span of 11 bases. Germline V gives CDR1 MNHEY, CDR2 SVGAGI. Here the CDR3 DNA reads TGTGCCAGCAGTCGAGACAGCTTCAATCAGCCCCAGCATTTT. As protein: CASSRDSFNQPQHF.

A single count supports this clone. This rearrangement joins TRBV9 to TRBJ2-5; 12 bases match TRBD2. The CDR3 runs to 16 residues. The J segment lost 1 base and the V segment lost 3 bases, leaving 4 bases of the junction unmatched. Germline V gene sequence: CDR1 SGDLS, CDR2 YYNGEE. The CDR3 loop is CASSAQLAGGQETQYF. In DNA, the CDR3 is TGTGCCAGCAGCGCACAACTAGCGGGGGGCCAAGAGACCCAGTACTTC.

This chain connects TRBV6-5 to TRBJ2-7; 8 bases are shared with TRBD1. With 5 bases clipped from V and 1 base from J, the junction kept 4 bases outside the gene matches. CDR1 is MNHEY, CDR2 SVGAGI, per germline. The CDR3 runs 14 residues. The CDR3 DNA reads as TGTGCCAGCAGTACCCGACAGGGGTCCTACGAGCAGTACTTC. Amino acids: CASSTRQGSYEQYF.

In this sample, this clone turned up a few times. The CDR3 nucleotides read TGTGCCAGCAGCTTAGCGCTGGCAGGTTCTTCTGAAGCTTTCTTT. It codes for CASSLALAGSSEAFF. This chain uses TRBV7-6 with TRBJ1-1; D not certain. This CDR3 contains 15 residues. CDR1 and CDR2 (germline): SGHVS, FNYEAQ. V lost 0 bases, J lost 6 bases, and 14 bases lay in between. The variable domain in full, completed from reference TRBV7-6 and TRBJ1-1, reads GAGVSQSPRYKVTKRGQDVALRCDPISGHVSLYWYRQALGQGPEFLTYFNYEAQQDKSGLPNDRFSAERPEGSISTLTIQRTEQRDSAMYRCASSLALAGSSEAFFGQGTRLTVV.

The V call is TRBV5-6, the J call TRBJ1-2, with 7 nucleotides matching TRBD1. The CDR3 is made up of 15 amino acids. V dropped 3 bases and J dropped 4; count of bases not matched to a gene: 9. Germline CDR1 and CDR2: SGHDT and YYEEEE. DNA for the CDR3: TGTGCCAGCAGCTACGAACAGGGGCGTCTCTATGGCTACACCTTC. It encodes CASSYEQGRLYGYTF.

V is TRBV7-8 and J is TRBJ1-1, with 11 bases aligning to TRBD1. The CDR3 spans 16 residues. With V trimmed by 5 bases and J by 7 bases, 12 bases remained unmatched. The germline CDR1 and CDR2 sequences are SGHVS and FQNEAQ. In DNA, the CDR3 is TGTGCCAGCAGCGAGAGGGACAGGGGGGGAAAGGATGAAGCTTTCTTT. It is translated as CASSERDRGGKDEAFF.

In its sample, this clone was seen once. This chain uses TRBV5-6 with TRBJ2-3; the match to TRBD2 covers 8 bases. Trimming at V came to 0 bases and at J to 2 bases, leaving 8 bases not matched to a gene. The CDR3 is 17 amino acids. Germline V CDR1 and CDR2: SGHDT, YYEEEE. CDR3 coding DNA: TGTGCCAGCAGCTTGGGCTTCCGAGCGGGGGACACAGATACGCAGTATTTT. Amino acid sequence: CASSLGFRAGDTDTQYF.

This sequence joins TRBV10-2 and TRBJ2-1; 10 nucleotides align to TRBD2. Germline V gene sequence: CDR1 WSHSY, CDR2 SAAADI. The CDR3 contains 19 residues. V shed 1 base, J shed 6 bases, and the junction held 15 bases outside the gene matches. CDR3 DNA sequence: TGCGCCAGCAGTGAGTTTCTCACGTTTGGCCAGCGGGGGGGCAATGAGCAGTTCTTC. It specifies CASSEFLTFGQRGGNEQFF.

The V call is TRBV5-1, the J call TRBJ2-3, with 8 bases matching TRBD1. The CDR3 is 16 amino acids. Germline values: CDR1 SGHRS, CDR2 YFSETQ. V lost 1 base to trimming and J lost 3 bases; unmatched junction nucleotides: 7. CDR3 sequence (DNA): TGCGCCAGCAGCTTGATACCCGGACAGGGAACAGATACGCAGTATTTT. It codes for CASSLIPGQGTDTQYF.

The J gene is TRBJ1-1, the V gene TRBV2; the D is unclear. This CDR3 contains 14 residues. The V gene lost 7 bases and the J gene lost 1 base, with 13 bases spanning the gap. Germline CDR1 SNHLY, CDR2 FYNNEI. The CDR3 sequence is CASILPLRNTEAFF. In DNA form, the CDR3 reads TGTGCCAGCATTCTCCCGTTGCGGAACACTGAAGCTTTCTTT.

The V gene is TRBV6-5, the J gene TRBJ2-3; 9 bases are a match to TRBD2. Per the germline V gene, CDR1 is MNHEY and CDR2 is SVGAGI. CDR3 length: 16 residues. The V gene end was trimmed by 1 base and the J gene end by 4 bases; junction bases not matched to a gene: 6. The CDR3 region is CASSYLGGGGADTQYF. The CDR3 coding sequence is TGTGCCAGCAGTTACTTGGGCGGGGGGGGTGCAGATACGCAGTATTTT.

The V gene is TRBV27, the J gene TRBJ1-1; 7 bases fit TRBD1. This CDR3 has 15 amino acids. The junction had 6 bases not matched to a gene; V was cut back by 2 bases and J by 3 bases. Germline-derived CDR1 and CDR2 are MNHEY and SMNVEV (reference sequence). The DNA of the CDR3 is TGTGCCAGCAGTTTAACGGGCAGGGGGTACACTGAAGCTTTCTTT. Its protein product is CASSLTGRGYTEAFF.

V and J are TRBV5-4 and TRBJ1-2; tentative D call: TRBD1 (6 bases). The CDR3 sequence is 15 residues long. V lost 4 bases, J lost 0 bases, and 13 bases lay in between. Looked up from germline, CDR1 is SGHNT and CDR2 is YYREEE (reference sequence). The DNA of the CDR3 is TGTGCCAGCAGCACCGGACAGAGAACTAACTATGGCTACACCTTC. Translated: CASSTGQRTNYGYTF. The full variable domain, rest sourced from reference TRBV5-4 and TRBJ1-2, is ETGVTQSPTHLIKTRGQQVTLRCSSQSGHNTVSWYQQALGQGPQFIFQYYREEENGRGNFPPRFSGLQFPNYSSELNVNALELDDSALYLCASSTGQRTNYGYTFGSGTRLTVV.

This clone has just a few counts. The chain joins TRBV10-3 to TRBJ1-1; the match to TRBD1 covers 8 bases. Trimming took 2 bases from V and 5 from J; bases not matched to a gene: 4. The CDR3 runs to 14 residues. Germline values: CDR1 ENHRY, CDR2 SYGVKD. The CDR3 DNA follows: TGTGCCATCAGTGAGCCCGACAGGGGAACTGAAGCTTTCTTT. Its translation is CAISEPDRGTEAFF.

This clone was observed once. The rearrangement links TRBV5-1 to TRBJ1-1; D is perhaps TRBD1 (5 bases). This CDR3 is built from 15 residues. Trimming took off 6 bases at V and 1 base at J, with 16 bases between the two ends. Germline V lookup: CDR1 SGHRS, CDR2 YFSETQ. The CDR3 nucleotides read TGCGCCAGCACCCTCTTTCGGGGGTCGAACACTGAAGCTTTCTTT. Translating gives CASTLFRGSNTEAFF. Combining the CDR3 with reference TRBV5-1 and TRBJ1-1 gives the whole variable domain KAGVTQTPRYLIKTRGQQVTLSCSPISGHRSVSWYQQTPGQGLQFLFEYFSETQRNKGNFPGRFSGRQFSNSRSEMNVSTLELGDSALYLCASTLFRGSNTEAFFGQGTRLTVV.

This clone showed up just once. The CDR3 coding sequence is TGTGCCAGCAGCCAAGGGGAGGACGTCGGCTACACCTTC. Amino acid sequence: CASSQGEDVGYTF. The V and J genes are TRBV4-2 and TRBJ1-2, with D unclear. Looked up from germline, CDR1 is LGHNA and CDR2 is YNFKEQ. Trimming stripped 1 base from V and 8 bases from J, with 11 bases between. This CDR3 region has 13 residues.

This clone was counted a single time. The V and J genes are TRBV27 and TRBJ1-5, with a weak D call TRBD1 (5 bases). The CDR3 contains 14 residues. Germline assignment: CDR1 MNHEY and CDR2 SMNVEV (reference sequence). Trimming stripped 0 bases from V and 6 bases from J, with 9 bases between. CDR3 protein: CASSLSQGIQPQHF. In nucleotides, the CDR3 is TGTGCCAGCAGTTTATCGCAGGGTATTCAGCCCCAGCATTTT.

The chain couples TRBV4-2 to TRBJ2-7; weak D call: TRBD1 (6 bases). Trimming cost V 4 bases and J 5 bases, with 12 bases left between them. CDR1 is LGHNA, CDR2 YNFKEQ, per germline. The CDR3 extends over 13 amino acids. CDR3 loop: CASSPPGAHEQYF. Here the CDR3 DNA reads TGTGCCAGCAGCCCCCCAGGGGCGCACGAGCAGTACTTC.

A few counts support this clone. The V gene is TRBV9, the J gene TRBJ2-7; possibly TRBD1 for D (5 bases). V was cut by 0 bases and J by 2 bases, with 9 bases left in between. Per germline, CDR1 SGDLS and CDR2 YYNGEE. The CDR3 contains 14 residues. DNA of the CDR3: TGTGCCAGCAGCGTAGCACAGGACGCCTACGAGCAGTACTTC. Protein: CASSVAQDAYEQYF.

The chain recombines TRBV27 with TRBJ1-5; D unclear. V lost 1 base and J lost 5, with 12 bases in between. The CDR3 consists of 15 residues. Germline CDR1 MNHEY, CDR2 SMNVEV (reference sequence). CDR3 protein: CASSLYSGSHQPQHF. CDR3 nucleotides: TGTGCCAGCAGTTTATATTCAGGAAGTCATCAGCCCCAGCATTTT.

On this clone: This same CDR3 is encoded by further DNA sequences in the sample. The V gene is TRBV19, the J gene TRBJ1-1; D call uncertain. Germline CDR1 LNHDA, CDR2 SQIVND (reference sequence). The V gene lost 2 bases and the J gene lost 1 base, with 8 bases spanning the gap. The CDR3 spans 14 residues. The CDR3 here is CASSISGGNTEAFF. DNA of the CDR3: TGTGCCAGTAGTATATCGGGAGGGAACACTGAAGCTTTCTTT.

The V and J genes are TRBV14 and TRBJ1-6, with TRBD1 matching 8 bases. After removal of 2 bases from V and 7 bases from J, the junction contained 1 base not matched to a gene. CDR3 length equals 14 residues. Germline loops: CDR1 SGHDN, CDR2 FVKESK. This chain's CDR3 is CASSQRTGNSPLHF. CDR3 nucleotides: TGTGCCAGCAGCCAACGGACAGGGAATTCACCCCTCCACTTT.